Following are 29 T cell receptor beta chains from one sample sequenced in a study of T cells expressing NK-cell markers (dated by TCRdb to about 2020). The library was made by 5' RACE. Sequencing took place on an Illumina HiSeq 2000. After the reads were reprocessed by TCRdb, one entry was made per CDR3 protein sequence, with no DNA. The table held for this sample gives roughly 150,000 distinct CDR3 sequences. The ten largest clonotypes hold 20% of the sample. The sample taken for sequencing was blood T cells: a sorted CD56 or NKG2C T cell subset, CD4+ or CD8+ T cells, or bulk PBMC T cells (not recorded which). The receptor set was obtained from a man aged 18-70 years in good health.

The chain couples TRBV12-3 or TRBV12-4 to TRBJ2-5; with no DNA, the TCRdb D assignment of TRBD1 cannot be verified. The CDR3 contains 13 residues. The CDR3: CASSKDTLQTQYF.

The chain combines TRBV21-1 with TRBJ2-6; the D gene TCRdb calls, TRBD1, cannot be checked with no DNA. TRBV21-1 is a recognized pseudogene. The CDR3 totals 16 residues. The CDR3 loop reads CADRQGAVSGANVLTF.

The chain has TRBV4-2 and TRBJ1-5; no DNA is available, so the TRBD1 call from TCRdb remains unchecked. In germline, CDR1 is LGHNA, CDR2 YNFKEQ. The CDR3 runs to 16 residues. The CDR3 sequence: CASSHATGGRRQPQHF.

The rearrangement links TRBV6-1 to TRBJ2-3; TCRdb's D gene call, TRBD2, goes unchecked for lack of DNA. The CDR3 runs 16 residues. From germline, CDR1 is MNHNS and CDR2 SASEGT. The CDR3 reads CASSQPAGGRADTQYF.

The chain has TRBV9 and TRBJ2-3; TCRdb gives TRBD1 as the D gene, but with no DNA this cannot be confirmed. Germline V gene sequence: CDR1 SGDLS, CDR2 YYNGEE. The CDR3 is 16 residues long. CDR3 amino acids: CASSQGPGGSTDTQYF.

The V and J genes are TRBV15 and TRBJ2-7; TCRdb selects TRBD1, and the lack of DNA leaves this call unchecked. The CDR3 extends over 15 amino acids. From germline, CDR1 is LNHNV and CDR2 YYDKDF (reference sequence). The CDR3 reads CATSSVWGHTYEQYF.

This chain uses TRBV6-5 with TRBJ1-2; checking the TCRdb D call of TRBD1 is not possible without DNA. The CDR3 consists of 12 residues. The germline V gene encodes CDR1 MNHEY and CDR2 SVGAGI. The CDR3 loop is CASSLRGAGYTF.

V usage is TRBV13 and J usage is TRBJ2-7; as DNA is missing, the TRBD1 call by TCRdb cannot be tested. Germline V gene data show CDR1 as PRHDT and CDR2 as FYEKMQ (reference sequence). The CDR3 covers 17 residues. The CDR3 region is CASSKWGAGTGKYEQYF.

The chain combines TRBV14 with TRBJ2-7; absent DNA, TCRdb's TRBD2 call cannot be checked. Germline V gene data show CDR1 as SGHDN and CDR2 as FVKESK. The CDR3 is 13 amino acids. The CDR3 loop is CASSPGGSHEQYF.

V gene TRBV7-9 combines with J gene TRBJ1-2. The CDR3 runs to 14 residues. Looked up from germline, CDR1 is SEHNR and CDR2 is FQNEAQ (reference sequence). The CDR3 spells CASSLPLVGYGYTF.

The rearrangement uses TRBV28 and TRBJ2-7. The germline V gene has CDR1 MDHEN and CDR2 SYDVKM. There are 11 residues in the CDR3. CDR3 amino acids: CASTGRDEQYF. Supplemented by reference TRBV28 and TRBJ2-7, the full variable domain reads DVKVTQSSRYLVKRTGEKVFLECVQDMDHENMFWYRQDPGLGLRLIYFSYDVKMKEKGDIPEGYSVSREKKERFSLILESASTNQTSMYLCASTGRDEQYFGPGTRLTVT.

V is TRBV6-5 and J is TRBJ1-4; there is no DNA to check the TCRdb D call of TRBD1. CDR1 is MNHEY, CDR2 SVGAGI, per germline. This CDR3 spans 15 amino acids. The chain's CDR3 is CASSYRDRPNEKLFF.

The genes are TRBV6-1 and TRBJ2-1. The CDR3 is 13 residues long. From germline, CDR1 is MNHNS and CDR2 SASEGT. The CDR3 spells CASSDSWINEQFF.

The chain has TRBV15 and TRBJ1-1; TCRdb's assignment of TRBD1 cannot be checked, as there is no DNA. CDR3 length: 15 residues. The germline V gene has CDR1 LNHNV and CDR2 YYDKDF (reference sequence). CDR3 in amino acids: CATSRDSAGGTEAFF.

The V call is TRBV29-1, the J call TRBJ1-2; TCRdb calls TRBD1, which cannot be checked without DNA. Per the germline V gene, CDR1 is SQVTM and CDR2 is ANQGSEA. The CDR3 is 12 residues long. This CDR3 reads CSAGTGTYGYTF.

V gene TRBV15 combines with J gene TRBJ1-6; the TCRdb call, TRBD1, lacks DNA for checking. The germline V gene has CDR1 LNHNV and CDR2 YYDKDF (reference sequence). This CDR3 has 14 amino acids. This chain's CDR3 is CATSRGDRTSPLHF.

J is TRBJ2-3 and V is TRBV20-1; TCRdb's D call of TRBD1 is untestable without DNA. From germline, CDR1 is DFQATT and CDR2 SNEGSKA (reference sequence). The CDR3 consists of 16 residues. The CDR3 protein is CSAIGQRGPHTDTQYF.

The CDR3 is CASSLRSGGHSYNEQFF. The rearrangement links TRBV5-1 to TRBJ2-1; TCRdb names TRBD1, which stays unverified in the absence of DNA. Germline CDR1 is SGHRS and CDR2 is YFSETQ. This CDR3 comprises 17 residues.

This chain connects TRBV28 to TRBJ2-7. Germline CDR1 MDHEN, CDR2 SYDVKM. The CDR3 has 17 residues. The CDR3 protein is CASSLNIGLRGSYEQYF.

CDR3 amino acids: CASSPRAGVSEPQHF. V usage is TRBV12-3 or TRBV12-4 and J usage is TRBJ1-5; the D call of TRBD1 rests on TCRdb alone, since no DNA is present to check it. The CDR3 contains 15 residues.

The CDR3 protein is CASSGGPRNTEAFF. J is TRBJ1-1 and V is TRBV9. There are 14 residues in the CDR3. In germline, CDR1 is SGDLS, CDR2 YYNGEE.

This sequence joins TRBV6-5 and TRBJ2-7; TCRdb indicates TRBD1, and absent DNA this call remains unverified. Germline CDR1 and CDR2: MNHEY and SVGAGI. The CDR3 has 17 residues. CDR3 in amino acids: CASSYSIPPDSLYEQYF.

The chain uses TRBV4-1 and TRBJ1-1. The CDR3 sequence is 15 residues long. Germline V gene sequence: CDR1 MGHRA, CDR2 YSYEKL. CDR3 in amino acids: CASSQVLVGHIEAFF.

This rearrangement joins TRBV3-1 to TRBJ2-3; TCRdb proposes TRBD2, but this gene call is untestable without DNA. The CDR3 has 16 amino acids. Germline assignment: CDR1 LGHDT and CDR2 YNNKEL (reference sequence). The CDR3 loop reads CASSQDAGGGADTQYF.

The chain carries TRBV29-1 and TRBJ2-5; TCRdb returns TRBD2, unconfirmable since there is no DNA. Germline CDR1 SQVTM, CDR2 ANQGSEA. The CDR3 is made up of 13 amino acids. The CDR3 loop reads CSVEDRAEETQYF.

The gene calls are TRBV2 and TRBJ2-5; no DNA is available, so the TRBD2 call from TCRdb remains unchecked. The CDR3 is 16 amino acids. Germline CDR1 is SNHLY and CDR2 is FYNNEI. The CDR3 spells CASYRKSGGPQETQYF.

The rearrangement links TRBV11-3 to TRBJ2-7; no DNA is available, so the TRBD2 call from TCRdb remains unchecked. CDR3 size: 14 residues. The germline gives CDR1 SGHNT, CDR2 YENEEA. The CDR3: CASSLDYGKAEQYF.

The chain employs TRBV20-1 and TRBJ2-2; TCRdb's D call of TRBD1 is untestable without DNA. This CDR3 comprises 13 residues. In germline, CDR1 is DFQATT, CDR2 SNEGSKA (reference sequence). The chain's CDR3 is CSARDVQGGELFF.

This chain connects TRBV7-8 to TRBJ2-1; TCRdb reports TRBD2, a call that lacks DNA to check it against. Germline V gives CDR1 SGHVS, CDR2 FQNEAQ. The CDR3 is 14 amino acids. The CDR3 region is CASKTPGLAGDLFF.